The rows below give T cell receptor beta chains drawn from one sample of a study of blood T cell repertoires in COVID-19. Clones were sequenced by immunoSEQ multiplex PCR, and TCRdb holds only the in-frame ones, with some missing. The sample has roughly 200,000 clones, roughly 89% seen once; the top ten hold around 2.3%. Sequencing was done on a sample of PBMCs or T cells enriched from blood (not recorded which). The source of these receptors is a woman aged 40 to 50 with acute COVID-19. The CDR3 runs from the conserved cysteine through the conserved F or W. D genes are given only for firm matches. Clone size is stated in some rows and not others, as once, few, many or a class when expanded.

CDR3 DNA: TGCGCCAGCAGCTTCGACTTGGAAGGCTACACCTTC
CDR3 protein: CASSFDLEGYTF
CDR3 length: 12
V gene: TRBV5-1
D gene: .
clone size: .
J gene: TRBJ1-2

CDR3 DNA: TGTGCCAGCAGCTTAGTAGAGGGGGCGAATGGCTACACCTTC
CDR3 protein: CASSLVEGANGYTF
CDR3 length: 14
V gene: TRBV7-9
D gene: TRBD1
clone size: .
J gene: TRBJ1-2

CDR3 DNA: TGCGCCAGTAGGGGACAGGGCAACCAAGAGACCCAGTACTTC
CDR3 protein: CASRGQGNQETQYF
CDR3 length: 14
V gene: TRBV5-1
D gene: TRBD1
clone size: .
J gene: TRBJ2-5

CDR3 DNA: TGTGCCAGCAGTTACCTAGGAACAGGGAATGAAAAACTGTTTTTT
CDR3 protein: CASSYLGTGNEKLFF
CDR3 length: 15
V gene: TRBV6-5
D gene: .
clone size: .
J gene: TRBJ1-4

CDR3 DNA: TGTGCCAGTAGTAGCGGGAGGGCGCTCGGGGAGCTGTTTTTT
CDR3 protein: CASSSGRALGELFF
CDR3 length: 14
V gene: TRBV19
D gene: TRBD2
clone size: once
J gene: TRBJ2-2

CDR3 DNA: TGCGCCAGCAGCCAGACACGGAACACTGAAGCTTTCTTT
CDR3 protein: CASSQTRNTEAFF
CDR3 length: 13
V gene: TRBV5-1
D gene: .
clone size: .
J gene: TRBJ1-1

CDR3 DNA: TGTGCCAGCAGCCCTACTAGTAACTACGAGCAGTACTTC
CDR3 protein: CASSPTSNYEQYF
CDR3 length: 13
V gene: TRBV3-1/TRBV3-2
D gene: .
clone size: .
J gene: TRBJ2-7

CDR3 DNA: TGTGCCACCCGCGTCCGAACCGGGACTAGCGGCACAGATACGCAGTATTTT
CDR3 protein: CATRVRTGTSGTDTQYF
CDR3 length: 17
V gene: TRBV19
D gene: TRBD2
clone size: .
J gene: TRBJ2-3

CDR3 DNA: TGCGCCAGCAGCTTGCCCACGAACACCGGGGAGCTGTTTTTT
CDR3 protein: CASSLPTNTGELFF
CDR3 length: 14
V gene: TRBV5-1
D gene: .
clone size: once
J gene: TRBJ2-2

CDR3 DNA: TGCAGTGCTAGTATGGGGGGGTACACTAGCACAGATACGCAGTATTTT
CDR3 protein: CSASMGGYTSTDTQYF
CDR3 length: 16
V gene: TRBV20-1
D gene: TRBD2
clone size: .
J gene: TRBJ2-3

CDR3 DNA: TGTGCCAGCAGTCACTCGGACAGGGGAATTCGCTACGAGCAGTACTTC
CDR3 protein: CASSHSDRGIRYEQYF
CDR3 length: 16
V gene: TRBV28
D gene: TRBD1
clone size: .
J gene: TRBJ2-7

CDR3 DNA: TGTGCCAGCAGTGAATATCACTATAGCTCCTACGAGCAGTACTTC
CDR3 protein: CASSEYHYSSYEQYF
CDR3 length: 15
V gene: TRBV6-1
D gene: .
clone size: .
J gene: TRBJ2-7

CDR3 DNA: TGCAGCGTTGAGGTGGAGGGTGCATACTACGAGCAGTACTTC
CDR3 protein: CSVEVEGAYYEQYF
CDR3 length: 14
V gene: TRBV29-1
D gene: .
clone size: .
J gene: TRBJ2-7

CDR3 DNA: TGTGCCAGCAGCACCCGACAGGGGCGTCTGCCAATATATTTT
CDR3 protein: CASSTRQGRLPIYF
CDR3 length: 14
V gene: TRBV5-4
D gene: TRBD1
clone size: .
J gene: TRBJ1-3

CDR3 DNA: TGTGCCAGCAGTGAGGACAGGCCTAAGAACACTGAAGCTTTCTTT
CDR3 protein: CASSEDRPKNTEAFF
CDR3 length: 15
V gene: TRBV28
D gene: TRBD1
clone size: .
J gene: TRBJ1-1

CDR3 DNA: TGTGCCAGCAGCCGACAGGGTGAGGGCTATGGCTACACCTTC
CDR3 protein: CASSRQGEGYGYTF
CDR3 length: 14
V gene: TRBV5-4
D gene: TRBD1
clone size: few
J gene: TRBJ1-2

CDR3 DNA: TGTGCCAGCAGTTACTCGGGACTAAACAATGAGCAGTTCTTC
CDR3 protein: CASSYSGLNNEQFF
CDR3 length: 14
V gene: TRBV6-5
D gene: TRBD2
clone size: once
J gene: TRBJ2-1

CDR3 DNA: TGTGCCAGTAGTATACGCCAGGGCTCTGGAAACACCATATATTTT
CDR3 protein: CASSIRQGSGNTIYF
CDR3 length: 15
V gene: TRBV19
D gene: .
clone size: .
J gene: TRBJ1-3

CDR3 DNA: TGTGCCAGCAGCTTCAGGATTGGGAATTCACCCCTCCACTTT
CDR3 protein: CASSFRIGNSPLHF
CDR3 length: 14
V gene: TRBV5-8
D gene: .
clone size: .
J gene: TRBJ1-6

CDR3 DNA: TGTGCCAGCAGCCTGACAGGGCGCCATCAGCCCCAGCATTTT
CDR3 protein: CASSLTGRHQPQHF
CDR3 length: 14
V gene: TRBV5-5
D gene: TRBD1
clone size: .
J gene: TRBJ1-5

CDR3 DNA: TGTGCCAGTAGTGTGACAGGTACCAAGAACACCGGGGAGCTGTTTTTT
CDR3 protein: CASSVTGTKNTGELFF
CDR3 length: 16
V gene: TRBV19
D gene: .
clone size: .
J gene: TRBJ2-2

CDR3 DNA: TGCGCCAGCAGCCTTACTTTCCGGGACAGGGGCAATTCACCCCTCCACTTT
CDR3 protein: CASSLTFRDRGNSPLHF
CDR3 length: 17
V gene: TRBV5-1
D gene: TRBD1
clone size: .
J gene: TRBJ1-6

CDR3 DNA: TGTGCCAGCAGTGCCCCGGGAGGGCGGTCCGACAATGAGCAGTTCTTC
CDR3 protein: CASSAPGGRSDNEQFF
CDR3 length: 16
V gene: TRBV28
D gene: TRBD2
clone size: .
J gene: TRBJ2-1

CDR3 DNA: TGTGCCAGCAGCTCTGACAGGGGTGAAAAACTGTTTTTT
CDR3 protein: CASSSDRGEKLFF
CDR3 length: 13
V gene: TRBV7-3
D gene: TRBD1
clone size: .
J gene: TRBJ1-4

CDR3 DNA: TGTGCCAGCAGCGTCGGGACACTCCCTGGCGCAGATACGCAGTATTTT
CDR3 protein: CASSVGTLPGADTQYF
CDR3 length: 16
V gene: TRBV9
D gene: .
clone size: .
J gene: TRBJ2-3

CDR3 DNA: TGTGCCAGCAGTTTGCAGGGAAACACTGAAGCTTTCTTT
CDR3 protein: CASSLQGNTEAFF
CDR3 length: 13
V gene: TRBV12-3/TRBV12-4
D gene: .
clone size: few
J gene: TRBJ1-1

CDR3 DNA: TGTGCCAGCAGACCTCCGGGAGCGGGCACAGATACGCAGTATTTT
CDR3 protein: CASRPPGAGTDTQYF
CDR3 length: 15
V gene: TRBV11-2
D gene: .
clone size: .
J gene: TRBJ2-3

CDR3 DNA: TGTGCCAGCAGTGCCTCCGGGGGAGGGGGTGGCAATCAGCCCCAGCATTTT
CDR3 protein: CASSASGGGGGNQPQHF
CDR3 length: 17
V gene: TRBV27
D gene: .
clone size: .
J gene: TRBJ1-5